A selection of T cell receptor beta chains follows, all from one sample in a study of cytomegalovirus exposure and HLA in healthy donors. The table came from immunoSEQ multiplex PCR; TCRdb's copy has only in-frame clones and leaves some out. The table lists over 100,000 clones, 55% to 65% of them singletons, with around 2.2% in the top ten. The sequenced sample consisted of PBMCs. These receptors came from a woman under 40 in good health and CMV-seronegative. Both conserved end residues are part of each CDR3. D genes are given only for firm matches. Size values are once, few and many counts, or a class for expanded clones, and some rows have none.

size | J | D | V | DNA | CDR3
once | TRBJ2-7 | TRBD1 | TRBV14 | TGTGCCAGCAGCCAAATGACAGGGGCCGAGCAGTACTTC | CASSQMTGAEQYF
- | TRBJ2-5 | TRBD2 | TRBV15 | TGTGCCACCAGCACGCGGGGGGGCCAAGAGACCCAGTACTTC | CATSTRGGQETQYF
- | TRBJ2-2 | TRBD1 | TRBV6-1 | TGTGCCAGCACCTGGGACAGGGACGGGGAGCTGTTTTTT | CASTWDRDGELFF
few | TRBJ2-7 | - | TRBV5-3 | TGTGCCAGAAGCTTCGACCTCAGCGGGTCCTCCTACGAGCAGTACTTC | CARSFDLSGSSYEQYF
- | TRBJ2-7 | - | TRBV28 | TGTGCCAGCACCCTTGGGGCCCCCTACGAGCAGTACTTC | CASTLGAPYEQYF
- | TRBJ1-2 | TRBD1 | TRBV28 | TGTGCCAGCAGTATACAGGGGAATGGCTACACCTTC | CASSIQGNGYTF
once | TRBJ1-5 | TRBD1 | TRBV28 | TGTGCCAGCAGAGTACAGGGGGAAAGCAATCAGCCCCAGCATTTT | CASRVQGESNQPQHF
- | TRBJ1-2 | - | TRBV28 | TGTGCCAGCAGTTTACCCCCGGGTTGGGGCACTAACTATGGCTACACCTTC | CASSLPPGWGTNYGYTF
many | TRBJ1-5 | TRBD1 | TRBV6-1 | TGTGCCAGCAAACAGGGGGCGGGTGGCAATCAGCCCCAGCATTTT | CASKQGAGGNQPQHF
- | TRBJ2-3 | - | TRBV11-2 | TGTGCCAGCAGCTTAGTTTTTACTAGCACAGATACGCAGTATTTT | CASSLVFTSTDTQYF
- | TRBJ1-6 | - | TRBV6-5 | TGTGCCAGCGCTTTCAGCTCCTATAATTCACCCCTCCACTTT | CASAFSSYNSPLHF
few | TRBJ1-4 | TRBD1 | TRBV2 | TGTGCCAGCAGTGGGGACCGAGAACAGGGGTATGAAAAACTGTTTTTT | CASSGDREQGYEKLFF
- | TRBJ2-4 | TRBD2 | TRBV27 | TGTGCCAGCAGGCCGACTAGCGGGGGATTTCAGTACTTC | CASRPTSGGFQYF
- | TRBJ2-3 | - | TRBV5-4 | TGTGCCAGCAGCTTGCCACAGTTTGGCGCAGATACGCAGTATTTT | CASSLPQFGADTQYF
- | TRBJ2-7 | - | TRBV30 | TGTGCCTGGAGTGTATCCCGGGACAAATACGAGCAGTACTTC | CAWSVSRDKYEQYF
- | TRBJ2-2 | - | TRBV5-1 | TGCGCCAGCAGCTTGGCCCTAAAAACCGGGGAGCTGTTTTTT | CASSLALKTGELFF
once | TRBJ1-2 | TRBD1 | TRBV18 | TGTGCCAGCTCACAGCAGGGGGCTGTCTATGGCTACACCTTC | CASSQQGAVYGYTF
- | TRBJ1-1 | TRBD1 | TRBV6-1 | TGTGCCAGCAGTGAAATCCAGGGCAGGGTAGGAGGGGGCGGTGAAGCTTTCTTT | CASSEIQGRVGGGGEAFF
- | TRBJ1-1 | - | TRBV6-5 | TGTGCCAGCAGTTACTCGCAGGGTGGTGCGAACACTGAAGCTTTCTTT | CASSYSQGGANTEAFF
- | TRBJ2-7 | - | TRBV10-2 | TGCGCCAGCAGTGAAGCTAACGAGCAGTACTTC | CASSEANEQYF
- | TRBJ2-2 | TRBD1 | TRBV9 | TGTGCCAGCAGCCCGGGGACAGGGGAATTTGTCGGGGAGCTGTTTTTT | CASSPGTGEFVGELFF
once | TRBJ2-2 | - | TRBV30 | TGTGCCTGTAGACCCGGGGTCCCCGGGGAGCTGTTTTTT | CACRPGVPGELFF
- | TRBJ2-3 | - | TRBV5-4 | TGTGCCAGCAGCTTGGCCGGGGTGGGCACAGATACGCAGTATTTT | CASSLAGVGTDTQYF
- | TRBJ2-2 | TRBD1 | TRBV7-7 | TGTGCTAGCACCAAAAAAGGGACAGGGGTCCCCGGGGAGCTGTTTTTT | CASTKKGTGVPGELFF
- | TRBJ2-7 | TRBD1 | TRBV25-1 | TGTGCCAGCAGTGAATATACAGGGACAGACTACGAGCAGTACTTC | CASSEYTGTDYEQYF
few | TRBJ2-2 | - | TRBV9 | TGTGCCAGCAGCCGAGGAGGGCCCGGGGAGCTGTTTTTT | CASSRGGPGELFF
few | TRBJ1-5 | TRBD1 | TRBV19 | TGTGCCAGTAGTATGAGACAGGGCAATAGCAATCAGCCCCAGCATTTT | CASSMRQGNSNQPQHF